These 17 T cell receptor beta chains came from one sample sequenced in a study of shared clonotypes between healthy human individuals. Measured with immunoSEQ multiplex PCR; TCRdb has only the in-frame clones, and not every one. The table lists 110,000 or so clones, around 73% of them singletons. Sequencing was done on a sample of memory CD8+ T cells sorted from blood. Subset described: CD45RO+ cells pooled with CCR7-negative TemRA cells. The receptor set was obtained from a young woman in good health.

The sample holds many counts of this clone. The chain has TRBV9 and TRBJ2-7; unclear D gene. V was cut by 0 bases and J by 0 bases, with 10 bases left in between. The CDR3 loop spans 15 amino acids. Germline loops: CDR1 SGDLS, CDR2 YYNGEE. The CDR3 here is CASSVAAGPSYEQYF. CDR3 in DNA: TGTGCCAGCAGCGTAGCAGCTGGGCCCTCCTACGAGCAGTACTTC.

This clone came up a few times. The J gene is TRBJ1-2, the V gene TRBV29-1; D is ambiguous. V lost 4 bases and J 2 bases, leaving 5 bases between the germline ends. Germline V gene lookup returns CDR1 SQVTM and CDR2 ANQGSEA. The CDR3 spans 11 residues. The CDR3 reads CSVVTNYGYTF. The DNA for the CDR3 is TGCAGCGTTGTTACGAACTATGGCTACACCTTC.

This clone was counted only a few times. V usage is TRBV27 and J usage is TRBJ2-2, with 11 bases matching TRBD2. With 8 bases clipped from V and 3 bases from J, the junction kept 2 bases outside the gene matches. The CDR3 covers 14 residues. Germline CDR1 reads MNHEY; CDR2 reads SMNVEV (reference sequence). The CDR3: CASRTSGHTGELFF. The CDR3, as DNA: TGTGCCAGCCGGACTAGCGGGCACACCGGGGAGCTGTTTTTT.

The genes are TRBV7-6 and TRBJ2-7; TRBD2 matches 7 bases. Germline V gene sequence: CDR1 SGHVS, CDR2 FNYEAQ. V was clipped by 1 base and J by 2 bases; unmatched bases: 14. CDR3 length: 18 amino acids. CDR3: CASSLDLGVREVPYEQYF. DNA of the CDR3: TGTGCCAGCAGCTTAGACCTAGGCGTTCGGGAGGTGCCCTACGAGCAGTACTTC.

The chain combines TRBV7-9 with TRBJ2-1, with 7 bases fitting TRBD1. Germline assignment: CDR1 SEHNR and CDR2 FQNEAQ (reference sequence). The CDR3 runs 16 residues. The V and J ends lost 1 base and 7 bases, in that order; junction bases with no gene match: 10. CDR3 protein: CASSLVQTGVLNEQFF. The CDR3 nucleotides are TGTGCCAGCAGCTTAGTCCAAACAGGGGTTTTAAATGAGCAGTTCTTC.

This chain links TRBV19 with TRBJ2-2, with 8 bases that match TRBD2. V was pared by 5 bases and J by 2 bases, with 4 bases of the junction left unmatched. Germline V gives CDR1 LNHDA, CDR2 SQIVND (reference sequence). The CDR3 covers 15 residues. CDR3 loop: CASSPSGFNTGELFF. The DNA of the CDR3 is TGTGCCAGTAGTCCTAGCGGGTTCAACACCGGGGAGCTGTTTTTT.

The rearrangement uses TRBV9 and TRBJ2-1; maybe TRBD2 (5 bases). Between the trimmed V and J ends, which lost 0 bases and 0 bases, there was a span of 10 bases. Germline-derived CDR1 and CDR2 are SGDLS and YYNGEE. The CDR3 runs to 16 residues. In DNA, the CDR3 is TGTGCCAGCAGCGTAGCGGGGATGAGCTCCTACAATGAGCAGTTCTTC. Protein: CASSVAGMSSYNEQFF.

This chain connects TRBV27 to TRBJ2-7; D possibly corresponds to TRBD2 (5 bases). Trimming stripped 3 bases from V and 3 bases from J, with 12 bases between. The CDR3 length is 14 residues. In germline, CDR1 is MNHEY, CDR2 SMNVEV (reference sequence). CDR3 amino acids: CASSLSGSLYEQYF. CDR3 nucleotide sequence: TGTGCCAGCAGTTTGTCGGGGTCCCTCTACGAGCAGTACTTC.

The chain joins TRBV18 to TRBJ2-5; 10 bases are a match to TRBD2. Germline trimming cut 1 base from V and 3 bases from J; bases unmatched to any gene: 11. Germline-derived CDR1 and CDR2 are KGHSH and LQKENI. This CDR3 comprises 18 residues. As DNA, the CDR3 is TGTGCCAGCTCACCACGCTTTACTAGCGGGAACATAAAAGAGACCCAGTACTTC. Its protein is CASSPRFTSGNIKETQYF.

Here the CDR3 DNA reads TGTGCCAGCAGATCGGGGGGATCAGATACGCAGTATTTT. It yields the protein CASRSGGSDTQYF. V usage is TRBV27 and J usage is TRBJ2-3; 7 bases are a match to TRBD2. V dropped 6 bases and J dropped 4; count of bases not matched to a gene: 4. CDR1 is MNHEY, CDR2 SMNVEV, per germline (reference sequence). The CDR3 runs to 13 residues.

There are many counts of this clone. In the same sample, other DNA sequences code for this CDR3. The chain employs TRBV28 and TRBJ2-6; the match to TRBD2 covers 10 bases. Trimming removed 6 bases from V and 0 bases from J; junction bases left unmatched: 8. Germline CDR1 and CDR2: MDHEN and SYDVKM. The CDR3 spans 18 residues. CDR3 sequence (DNA): TGTGCCAGCAGGCCGCCAGCGGGAGGGTCCTCTGGGGCCAACGTCCTGACTTTC. It encodes CASRPPAGGSSGANVLTF.

The gene calls are TRBV7-9 and TRBJ2-1, with D uncertain. The CDR3 runs 15 residues. Trimming removed 8 bases from V and 5 bases from J, with 19 bases in between. The V gene's germline CDR1 is SEHNR and CDR2 FQNEAQ (reference sequence). CDR3 sequence: CASPRVEVVDNEQFF. The DNA of the CDR3 is TGTGCCAGCCCTCGGGTAGAGGTGGTGGACAATGAGCAGTTCTTC.

This rearrangement joins TRBV7-9 to TRBJ1-1; weak D call: TRBD1 (5 bases). CDR1 is SEHNR, CDR2 FQNEAQ, per germline (reference sequence). Trimming took 5 bases from V and 1 from J, leaving 11 bases between them. The CDR3 sequence is 14 residues long. The CDR3 protein is CASSRGGTNTEAFF. The CDR3 DNA sequence: TGTGCCAGCAGCCGAGGCGGGACGAACACTGAAGCTTTCTTT.

J is TRBJ2-5 and V is TRBV15, with 10 bases matching TRBD2. Trimming at V came to 5 bases and at J to 5 bases, leaving 14 bases not matched to a gene. CDR1 is LNHNV, CDR2 YYDKDF, per germline (reference sequence). This CDR3 has 17 residues. The CDR3 nucleotides are TGTGCCACCAGCGGATCCGGGACTAGCGCCATGGGGGAGACCCAGTACTTC. Protein: CATSGSGTSAMGETQYF.

The chain is built from TRBV5-6 and TRBJ1-1; 8 bases match TRBD1. The J segment lost 0 bases and the V segment lost 1 base, leaving 5 bases of the junction unmatched. Germline V gene data show CDR1 as SGHDT and CDR2 as YYEEEE. This CDR3 is built from 16 residues. The DNA of the CDR3 is TGTGCCAGCAGCTTGTGGGGACAGGAGATGAACACTGAAGCTTTCTTT. Protein product: CASSLWGQEMNTEAFF.

The rearrangement uses TRBV15 and TRBJ2-1; possible D gene TRBD2, 6 bases. The CDR3 covers 16 residues. Germline loops: CDR1 LNHNV, CDR2 YYDKDF (reference sequence). V was cut by 4 bases and J by 6 bases, with 19 bases left in between. The CDR3 sequence is CATSTPYGSLLNEQFF. Written as DNA, the CDR3 is TGTGCCACCAGCACCCCCTACGGGAGCCTCCTCAATGAGCAGTTCTTC.

The chain combines TRBV5-6 with TRBJ2-7, with 8 bases fitting TRBD2. The CDR3 totals 14 residues. Germline CDR1 reads SGHDT; CDR2 reads YYEEEE. With V trimmed by 5 bases and J by 3 bases, 7 bases remained unmatched. CDR3: CASSYTSGGYEQYF. The CDR3 bases are TGTGCCAGCAGTTACACCAGCGGGGGCTACGAGCAGTACTTC.